The rows below give T cell receptor beta chains drawn from one sample of a study of Graves' ophthalmopathy and Graves' hyperthyroidism. MiXCR, applied by TCRdb to the multiplex PCR reads, yields one record per CDR3 protein. Among approximately 41,000 distinct CDR3 sequences, 52% were seen once, and the ten largest hold around 19%. Input material: peripheral blood. The receptors here all came from an adult man with Graves' ophthalmopathy. The CDR3 runs from the conserved cysteine through the conserved F or W. The order of the fields is clone size, D gene, V gene, J gene, CDR3 protein, CDR3 DNA. A D gene is named only where the DNA matches it firmly. Rows may omit the clone size; those that give it use once, few, many or a size class.

many,TRBD2,TRBV6-1,TRBJ2-1,CASTEGSSGRWFF,TGTGCCAGCACCGAAGGGTCTAGCGGGAGATGGTTCTTC
medium-sized,NA,TRBV2,TRBJ2-7,CASSRSLALYEQYF,TGTGCCAGCAGTCGTTCGCTAGCCCTATACGAGCAGTACTTC
many,NA,TRBV11-2,TRBJ2-2,CASSLDLRLGGKGSTGELFF,TGTGCCAGCAGCTTAGATCTAAGGTTGGGCGGGAAGGGGTCCACCGGGGAGCTGTTTTTT
NA,NA,TRBV12-3/TRBV12-4,TRBJ1-1,CASSLALWVPNTEAFF,TGTGCCAGCAGTTTAGCGCTATGGGTCCCGAACACTGAAGCTTTCTTT
NA,NA,TRBV7-9,TRBJ2-5,CASSLLGGRETQYF,TGTGCCAGCAGCCTCCTCGGGGGTCGAGAGACCCAGTACTTC
many,NA,TRBV27,TRBJ2-7,CASSLTGWGEQYF,TGTGCCAGCAGTTTAACGGGATGGGGCGAGCAGTACTTC
NA,NA,TRBV24-1,TRBJ1-5,CATSVMRSRNQPQHF,TGTGCCACCAGTGTAATGCGCAGTCGCAATCAGCCCCAGCATTTT
many,NA,TRBV12-5,TRBJ2-5,CASGVPGALRTQYF,TGTGCTAGTGGGGTGCCCGGGGCCCTGCGGACCCAGTACTTC
many,TRBD2,TRBV20-1,TRBJ2-4,CSASPQRGDLAKNIQYF,TGCAGTGCTAGTCCCCAGCGGGGGGATTTAGCCAAAAACATTCAGTACTTC
NA,TRBD2,TRBV20-1,TRBJ2-1,CSASLAGGQGEQFF,TGCAGTGCTAGCTTAGCGGGAGGGCAGGGTGAGCAGTTCTTC
many,TRBD1,TRBV6-2/TRBV6-3,TRBJ2-2,CASRQGTDNTGELFF,TGTGCCAGCAGGCAGGGGACAGACAACACCGGGGAGCTGTTTTTT
NA,TRBD2,TRBV2,TRBJ2-1,CASRTLAGGDNEQFF,TGTGCCAGCCGAACCCTAGCGGGAGGGGACAATGAGCAGTTCTTC
NA,NA,TRBV4-3,TRBJ1-4,CARSQGAGEGLIVEKLFF,TGCGCCCGCAGCCAAGGGGCAGGGGAAGGACTAATCGTTGAAAAACTGTTTTTT
many,NA,TRBV4-2,TRBJ2-4,CASSQGKDENIQYF,TGTGCCAGCAGCCAAGGCAAGGACGAAAACATTCAGTACTTC
many,NA,TRBV5-6,TRBJ2-5,CASSLKRGGHSQETQYF,TGTGCCAGCAGCTTGAAGAGGGGGGGTCACAGCCAAGAGACCCAGTACTTC
NA,NA,TRBV5-6,TRBJ1-4,CASSFNPANEKLFF,TGTGCCAGCAGCTTTAATCCGGCTAATGAAAAACTGTTTTTT
many,NA,TRBV5-1,TRBJ2-5,CASSASGLAQYF,TGCGCCAGCAGCGCATCCGGGTTGGCCCAGTACTTC
NA,NA,TRBV12-3/TRBV12-4,TRBJ1-3,CASSSEEGSTIYF,TGTGCCAGCAGTTCCGAGGAAGGAAGCACCATATATTTT
NA,TRBD2,TRBV6-5,TRBJ2-3,CASQAGGGDTQYF,TGTGCCAGCCAGGCGGGGGGCGGGGATACGCAGTATTTT
NA,TRBD1,TRBV19,TRBJ1-5,CASSLDRDNQPQHF,TGTGCCAGTAGTCTCGACAGGGACAATCAGCCCCAGCATTTT
many,NA,TRBV19,TRBJ2-1,CASSIDREAYNEQFF,TGTGCCAGTAGTATAGATCGAGAGGCCTACAATGAGCAGTTCTTC
many,NA,TRBV3-1,TRBJ1-4,CASSQDRRKLFF,TGTGCCAGCAGCCAAGATCGGCGAAAACTGTTTTTT
NA,NA,TRBV19,TRBJ1-2,CASSNSLAENYGYTF,TGTGCCAGTAGTAATAGTCTCGCTGAGAACTATGGCTACACCTTC
medium-sized,NA,TRBV7-6,TRBJ2-1,CASSKRQRLDNEQFF,TGTGCCAGCAGCAAAAGACAAAGACTAGACAATGAGCAGTTCTTC
NA,NA,TRBV19,TRBJ1-1,CASDRGVNTEAFF,TGTGCCAGTGATCGGGGAGTGAACACTGAAGCTTTCTTT